This T cell receptor (beta chain) emerged from a study of cytomegalovirus exposure and HLA in healthy donors. Overall study: Both the roughly 120 validation repertoires and the roughly 700 first-cohort repertoires used the same platform, as reported by a later analysis.

The donors were members of the validation cohort comprising over a hundred subjects, separate from the roughly 700-subject first cohort. Clones were read by immunoSEQ multiplex PCR, and TCRdb kept only the in-frame ones, dropping some. The sample has 50,000 or so clones, roughly 91% seen once. Overall study findings and caveats: Associated with cytomegalovirus, according to the listing, were 150 to 200 TCR beta chains. Most TCRs appeared rarely, but some public TCRs recurred in many donors.

Remarks on this clone: Its specificity is unknown.

The sequencing sample was made of PBMCs. The sequence came from a woman in her twenties or thirties in good health and CMV-seronegative.

CDR3 in amino acids: CASEAQGAGTEAFF. The CDR3 coding sequence is TGTGCCAGTGAAGCCCAGGGGGCGGGGACTGAAGCTTTCTTT. This rearrangement joins TRBV2 to TRBJ1-1; TRBD1 aligns across 8 bases. The CDR3 loop spans 14 amino acids. CDR1 and CDR2 from the germline V gene are SNHLY and FYNNEI. The J segment lost 5 bases and the V segment lost 9 bases, leaving 11 bases of the junction unmatched.